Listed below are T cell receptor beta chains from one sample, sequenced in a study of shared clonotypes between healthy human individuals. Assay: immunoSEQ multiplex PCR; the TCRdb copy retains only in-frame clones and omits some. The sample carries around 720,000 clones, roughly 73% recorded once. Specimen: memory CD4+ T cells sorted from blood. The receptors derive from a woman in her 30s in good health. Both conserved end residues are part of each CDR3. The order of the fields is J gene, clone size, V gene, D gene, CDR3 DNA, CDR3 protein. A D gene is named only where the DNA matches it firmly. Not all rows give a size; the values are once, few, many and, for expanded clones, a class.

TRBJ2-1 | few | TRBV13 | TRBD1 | TGTGCCAGCAGCCCGGGACAGGGGGCTTACAATGAGCAGTTCTTC | CASSPGQGAYNEQFF
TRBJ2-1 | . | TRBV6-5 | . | TGTGCCAGCAGCCCATCTCAGTCCCACAATGAGCAGTTCTTC | CASSPSQSHNEQFF
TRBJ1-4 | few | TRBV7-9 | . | TGTGCCAGCGGAAGTCTTTCGCGGGAAAAACTGTTTTTT | CASGSLSREKLFF
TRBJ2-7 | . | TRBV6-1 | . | TGTGCCAGCAGTGAATGGGCCCGGACTTCCTACGAGCAGTACTTC | CASSEWARTSYEQYF
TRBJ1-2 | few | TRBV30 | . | TGTGCCTGGAGTGTACCTAAAGCCCCCGGCTACACCTTC | CAWSVPKAPGYTF
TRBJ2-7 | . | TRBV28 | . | TGTGCCAGCAGTTTACTGAACTACGAGCAGTACTTC | CASSLLNYEQYF
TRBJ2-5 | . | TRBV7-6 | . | TGTGCCAGCAGCCGAGGGCTTTTAGAGACCCAGTACTTC | CASSRGLLETQYF
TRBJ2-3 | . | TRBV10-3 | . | TGTGCCATCAGTGACAGCACAGATACGCAGTATTTT | CAISDSTDTQYF
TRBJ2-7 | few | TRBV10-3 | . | TGTGCCATCAGTGAATATACTAGCTCGCGCCTACTCTTCGAGCAGTACTTC | CAISEYTSSRLLFEQYF
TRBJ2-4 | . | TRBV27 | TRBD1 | TGTGCCAGCAGACCGACAGGGGTTAACATTCAGTACTTC | CASRPTGVNIQYF
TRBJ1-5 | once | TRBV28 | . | TGTGCCAGCAGCCATCGATGGGATAGCAATCAGCCCCAGCATTTT | CASSHRWDSNQPQHF
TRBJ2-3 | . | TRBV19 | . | TGTGCCAGTAGTCTACGGACAGGCACAGATACGCAGTATTTT | CASSLRTGTDTQYF
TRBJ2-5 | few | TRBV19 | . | TGTGCCAGTAGTATTGGGGACGGGACCCAGTACTTC | CASSIGDGTQYF
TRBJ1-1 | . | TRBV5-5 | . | TGTGCCAGCAGCTCTACTCCACCTACTCGGAACACTGAAGCTTTCTTT | CASSSTPPTRNTEAFF
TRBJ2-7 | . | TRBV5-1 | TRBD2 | TGCGCCAGCAGCTTGGGAAGTGGGAGGGCCTTCTACGAGCAGTACTTC | CASSLGSGRAFYEQYF
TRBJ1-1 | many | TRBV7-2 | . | TGTGCCAGCAGCGCCGGGGAGGGTCTCGAAGCTTTCTTT | CASSAGEGLEAFF
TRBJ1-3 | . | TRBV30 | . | TGTGCCTGGACTCAGGGAGTCTCTGGAAACACCATATATTTT | CAWTQGVSGNTIYF
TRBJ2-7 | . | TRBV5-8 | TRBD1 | TGTGCCAGCAGCCGCGGGACAGGACCCTACGAGCAGTACTTC | CASSRGTGPYEQYF
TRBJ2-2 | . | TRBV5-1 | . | TGCGCCAGCAGCTTGGATCCGAACACCGGGGAGCTGTTTTTT | CASSLDPNTGELFF
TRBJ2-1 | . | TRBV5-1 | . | TGCGCCAGCAGCTTGGGGGACTCCTCCTACAATGAGCAGTTCTTC | CASSLGDSSYNEQFF
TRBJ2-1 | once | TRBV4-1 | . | TGCGCCAGCAGCCAATACAGGTACAATGAGCAGTTCTTC | CASSQYRYNEQFF
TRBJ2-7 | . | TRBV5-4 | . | TGTGCCAGCAGCTTGTTTGGGAGGAGCTCCTACGAGCAGTACTTC | CASSLFGRSSYEQYF
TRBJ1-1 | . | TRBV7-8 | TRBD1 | TGTGCCAGCAGCTCCGGACAGGGGTACACTGAAGCTTTCTTT | CASSSGQGYTEAFF